Reported below is one TCR beta chain. The antigen is unknown. These data belong to a study of T cells in Graves' hyperthyroidism and ophthalmopathy. Absent ophthalmopathy progression within 18 months defined stable Graves' hyperthyroidism. Researchers took RNA transcripts and amplified the TCR beta CDR3 regions from them. The study used the HTBI primer set for a first-round RT-PCR of the TCR CDR3. TCRdb called the multiplex PCR reads again in MiXCR, with one record for every CDR3 protein. This sample has hundreds of thousands of distinct CDR3 sequences, with about 38% found just once. Germline CDR1 and CDR2: SQVTM and ANQGSEA. The germline V and J ends were trimmed by 6 bases and 5 bases, with 13 bases remaining between them. The CDR3 contains 12 residues. Findings and limits, study-wide: Separation of ophthalmopathy from stable hyperthyroidism was achieved by a 13 V-J model.

This clonotype was sampled from a man between 18 and 29 years old with Graves' hyperthyroidism. V usage is TRBV29-1 and J usage is TRBJ1-1; D is unclear. The sequenced sample was blood. For the CDR3, the DNA is TGCAGCGTCTGGTCCCGGTTGACTGAAGCTTTCTTT. Translated, it gives CSVWSRLTEAFF.